The next 27 T cell receptor beta chains were all read from a single sample in a study of siplizumab effects on memory and regulatory T cells. Assay: immunoSEQ multiplex PCR; the TCRdb copy retains only in-frame clones and omits some. The sample has 95,000 to 100,000 clones, around nine tenths seen once; the top ten hold approximately 12%. What was sequenced was non-Treg CD4+ T cells sorted from blood. The receptor source for this set is a human donor in good health.

The chain recombines TRBV10-3 with TRBJ2-7; possible D gene TRBD1, 6 bases. Germline CDR1 ENHRY, CDR2 SYGVKD. V was trimmed by 2 bases and J by 3 bases, leaving 11 bases between them. The CDR3 extends over 14 amino acids. Written as DNA, the CDR3 is TGTGCCATCAGTGAGGGCAAGGGGGTCTACGAGCAGTACTTC. Protein product: CAISEGKGVYEQYF.

This rearrangement joins TRBV5-1 to TRBJ2-5; D may correspond to TRBD1 or TRBD2 (5 bases each). Trimming took 6 bases from V and 1 from J, leaving 16 bases between them. The germline V gene encodes CDR1 SGHRS and CDR2 YFSETQ. The CDR3 is 15 amino acids. The CDR3 DNA reads TGCGCCAGCAACTCGGGGCGCAGGTCCCAAGAGACCCAGTACTTC. Its protein is CASNSGRRSQETQYF.

V is TRBV19 and J is TRBJ2-7; 7 nucleotides agree with TRBD1. V trimming: 5 bases; J trimming: 1 base; junction bases outside the gene matches: 11. The CDR3 contains 16 residues. Per germline, CDR1 LNHDA and CDR2 SQIVND (reference sequence). In DNA, the CDR3 is TGTGCCAGTAGTGAAGAACCGGACAGGACATCCTACGAGCAGTACTTC. It codes for CASSEEPDRTSYEQYF.

The V gene is TRBV5-4, the J gene TRBJ2-2; unclear D gene. In germline, CDR1 is SGHNT, CDR2 YYREEE (reference sequence). V was pared by 0 bases and J by 0 bases, with 9 bases between. The CDR3 runs 16 residues. The CDR3 loop is CASSLGGLSNTGELFF. CDR3 coding DNA: TGTGCCAGCAGCTTGGGCGGATTATCGAACACCGGGGAGCTGTTTTTT. The whole variable domain, remainder taken from reference TRBV5-4 and TRBJ2-2, is ETGVTQSPTHLIKTRGQQVTLRCSSQSGHNTVSWYQQALGQGPQFIFQYYREEENGRGNFPPRFSGLQFPNYSSELNVNALELDDSALYLCASSLGGLSNTGELFFGEGSRLTVL.

This chain joins TRBV11-3 and TRBJ2-7; 9 positions agree with TRBD1. Germline CDR1 reads SGHNT; CDR2 reads YENEEA. V shed 3 bases and J 0 bases; nucleotides not matched to a gene: 12. The CDR3 runs to 18 residues. The chain's CDR3 is CASSFPGSGTGSSYEQYF. In DNA form, the CDR3 reads TGTGCCAGCAGCTTTCCAGGGAGCGGGACAGGGAGCTCCTACGAGCAGTACTTC.

This chain links TRBV11-1 with TRBJ2-5, with D perhaps matching TRBD2 (7 bases). The V end was cut by 5 bases, the J end by 5 bases, with 15 bases between. Germline CDR1 reads SGHAT; CDR2 reads FQDESV (reference sequence). The CDR3 runs to 14 residues. The CDR3, as DNA: TGTGCCAGCAGCATAGGGGGAGGGGTGGAGACCCAGTACTTC. Translating it yields CASSIGGGVETQYF.

The chain has TRBV5-6 and TRBJ2-7; D is uncertain. V lost 1 base and J 3 bases, leaving 5 bases between the germline ends. Germline loops: CDR1 SGHDT, CDR2 YYEEEE. The CDR3 is made up of 12 amino acids. Here the CDR3 DNA reads TGTGCCAGCAGCTTGAACCGCTACGAGCAGTACTTC. Its translation is CASSLNRYEQYF.

The genes are TRBV7-9 and TRBJ2-2, with D tentatively TRBD2 (6 bases). The germline V gene has CDR1 SEHNR and CDR2 FQNEAQ (reference sequence). This CDR3 spans 17 amino acids. Trimming shortened V by 5 bases and J by 0 bases, and 16 bases separated the two germline ends. CDR3 DNA: TGTGCCAGCAGCGCTCCCCGCAGCGGGTCGAACACCGGGGAGCTGTTTTTT. Residues: CASSAPRSGSNTGELFF.

The chain has TRBV18 and TRBJ2-1, with 7 nucleotides matching TRBD1. V shed 3 bases and J 0 bases; nucleotides not matched to a gene: 2. Germline V gene sequence: CDR1 KGHSH, CDR2 LQKENI. This CDR3 comprises 15 residues. DNA for the CDR3: TGTGCCAGCTCACCGGGACAGAGCTCCTACAATGAGCAGTTCTTC. It translates to CASSPGQSSYNEQFF.

To note about this clone: No conserved phenylalanine or tryptophan ends this CDR3, so it is likely a read error. The rearrangement uses TRBV20-1 and TRBJ1-2, with D unresolved. The V and J ends lost 6 bases and 2 bases respectively, with 7 bases between them. This CDR3 is 11 amino acids long. Germline-derived CDR1 and CDR2 are DFQATT and SNEGSKA (reference sequence). The CDR3 DNA follows: TGCAGTGCAGGGCTCAACTATGGCTACACCCTC. This gives the protein CSAGLNYGYTL.

The rearrangement links TRBV27 to TRBJ1-4, with a weak D call TRBD1 (5 bases). CDR1 and CDR2 from the germline V gene are MNHEY and SMNVEV (reference sequence). Trimming stripped 6 bases from V and 8 bases from J, with 13 bases between. The CDR3 consists of 13 residues. CDR3 coding DNA: TGTGCCAGCAGCGGGGGGGTCCGGGAAAAACTGTTTTTT. This gives the protein CASSGGVREKLFF. The variable domain in full, with the rest retrieved from reference TRBV27 and TRBJ1-4, is EAQVTQNPRYLITVTGKKLTVTCSQNMNHEYMSWYRQDPGLGLRQIYYSMNVEVTDKGDVPEGYKVSRKEKRNFPLILESPSPNQTSLYFCASSGGVREKLFFGSGTQLSVL.

The V and J genes are TRBV6-4 and TRBJ2-1; possibly TRBD2 for D (6 bases). CDR3 length: 13 residues. The germline V gene has CDR1 MRHNA and CDR2 SNTAGT. V lost 7 bases and J 4 bases, leaving 11 bases between the germline ends. The CDR3 sequence is CASKRRGYNEQFF. DNA of the CDR3: TGTGCCAGCAAAAGGAGGGGTTACAATGAGCAGTTCTTC.

The CDR3 protein is CASSSGASFNEQFF. The DNA of the CDR3 is TGTGCCAGCAGCTCTGGGGCTAGCTTCAATGAGCAGTTCTTC. J is TRBJ2-1 and V is TRBV28; TRBD1 or TRBD2 may be the D gene (5 bases each). V was clipped by 6 bases and J by 6 bases, with 15 bases between them. The CDR3 extends over 14 amino acids. Germline lookup yields CDR1 MDHEN and CDR2 SYDVKM.

The chain couples TRBV6-6 to TRBJ1-4; 8 bases are a match to TRBD1. The CDR3 runs 14 residues. Unmatched junction bases numbered 3, after V lost 5 bases and J lost 4 bases. The germline CDR1 and CDR2 sequences are MNHNY and SVGAGI (reference sequence). As DNA, the CDR3 is TGTGCCAGCAGTCCAGGACAGGGTAATGAAAAACTGTTTTTT. It is translated as CASSPGQGNEKLFF.

This chain connects TRBV5-5 to TRBJ1-5; 8 bases fit TRBD1. Trimming at V came to 6 bases and at J to 6 bases, leaving 8 bases not matched to a gene. The CDR3 contains 14 residues. Germline lookup yields CDR1 SGHKS and CDR2 YYEKEE (reference sequence). The CDR3 here is CASKRTGQGQPQHF. The CDR3 nucleotides are TGTGCCAGCAAGAGGACAGGGCAAGGTCAGCCCCAGCATTTT.

The rearrangement links TRBV5-1 to TRBJ2-4, with TRBD1 matching 7 bases. Looked up from germline, CDR1 is SGHRS and CDR2 is YFSETQ. The junction had 10 bases not matched to a gene; V was cut back by 1 base and J by 6 bases. The CDR3 length is 16 residues. DNA of the CDR3: TGCGCCAGCAGCTTGTGGAATACAGGGGCCTCAAACATTCAGTACTTC. Translating it yields CASSLWNTGASNIQYF.

The chain is built from TRBV5-6 and TRBJ1-2; tentative D call: TRBD1 (6 bases). V was clipped by 0 bases and J by 2 bases, with 11 bases between them. The CDR3 runs to 15 residues. CDR1 is SGHDT and CDR2 is YYEEEE in the germline V gene. The CDR3, as DNA: TGTGCCAGCAGCTTGGGAACTCAGGGGAACTATGGCTACACCTTC. It codes for CASSLGTQGNYGYTF.

The V call is TRBV29-1, the J call TRBJ1-1, with D tentatively TRBD1 (6 bases). The length of the CDR3 is 14 residues. CDR1 is SQVTM and CDR2 is ANQGSEA in the germline V gene. Trimming took off 2 bases at V and 3 bases at J, with 13 bases between the two ends. The DNA of the CDR3 is TGCAGCGTTGAATTTCCACAGGGATACACTGAAGCTTTCTTT. Translated, it gives CSVEFPQGYTEAFF.

The chain carries TRBV7-3 and TRBJ2-3; no reliable D call. Trimming removed 2 bases from V and 0 bases from J, with 3 bases in between. CDR1 and CDR2 from the germline V gene are SGHTA and FQGTGA. The CDR3 is 13 amino acids. The CDR3 reads CASSLYSTDTQYF. CDR3 in DNA: TGTGCCAGCAGCTTATACAGCACAGATACGCAGTATTTT. Full variable domain (outside the CDR3, taken from reference TRBV7-3 and TRBJ2-3): GAGVSQTPSNKVTEKGKYVELRCDPISGHTALYWYRQSLGQGPEFLIYFQGTGAADDSGLPNDRFFAVRPEGSVSTLKIQRTERGDSAVYLCASSLYSTDTQYFGPGTRLTVL.

The V gene is TRBV6-1, the J gene TRBJ2-7; D not resolved. CDR3 length equals 12 residues. Germline V gives CDR1 MNHNS, CDR2 SASEGT. The V end lost 7 bases, the J end lost 0 bases, and 7 bases lay between the germline ends. CDR3 protein: CASKEYSYEQYF. CDR3 nucleotides: TGTGCCAGCAAGGAGTACTCCTACGAGCAGTACTTC.

The rearrangement links TRBV14 to TRBJ1-1, with D possibly TRBD1 on 5 matching bases. Trimming stripped 1 base from V and 0 bases from J, with 9 bases between. Germline CDR1 reads SGHDN; CDR2 reads FVKESK. The CDR3 is 15 residues long. CDR3 loop: CASSQVGPMNTEAFF. In DNA form, the CDR3 reads TGTGCCAGCAGCCAAGTGGGGCCCATGAACACTGAAGCTTTCTTT.

The gene calls are TRBV7-3 and TRBJ2-1; D uncertain. The CDR3 extends over 15 amino acids. The V gene's germline CDR1 is SGHTA and CDR2 FQGTGA. The V end lost 1 base, the J end lost 8 bases, and 15 bases lay between the germline ends. This chain's CDR3 is CASSLNPTRNDEQFF. CDR3 sequence (DNA): TGTGCCAGCAGCTTAAACCCTACAAGAAACGATGAGCAGTTCTTC.

This chain connects TRBV4-1 to TRBJ2-2, with 8 bases aligning to TRBD1. V lost 5 bases, J lost 0 bases, and 14 bases stayed unmatched. CDR1 is MGHRA and CDR2 is YSYEKL in the germline V gene. The CDR3 contains 19 residues. The CDR3 is CASSTLQTGADTNTGELFF. CDR3 DNA: TGCGCCAGCAGCACCCTCCAGACAGGGGCGGACACGAACACCGGGGAGCTGTTTTTT.

This chain links TRBV20-1 with TRBJ2-1, with 10 nucleotides matching TRBD2. Looked up from germline, CDR1 is DFQATT and CDR2 is SNEGSKA (reference sequence). The V gene end was trimmed by 6 bases and the J gene end by 10 bases; junction bases not matched to a gene: 3. The CDR3 length is 11 residues. CDR3 sequence: CSAELAGEQFF. The CDR3 nucleotides read TGCAGTGCGGAACTAGCGGGAGAGCAGTTCTTC.

The rearrangement uses TRBV29-1 and TRBJ1-4, with no clear D. This CDR3 has 13 residues. Germline CDR1 is SQVTM and CDR2 is ANQGSEA. The V end lost 4 bases, the J end lost 0 bases, and 6 bases lay between the germline ends. The CDR3 loop is CSVAETTNEKLFF. The CDR3 DNA is TGCAGCGTTGCGGAGACAACTAATGAAAAACTGTTTTTT.

V and J are TRBV10-3 and TRBJ2-2, with 7 bases aligning to TRBD1. The CDR3 is 14 residues long. V trimming: 9 bases; J trimming: 5 bases; junction bases outside the gene matches: 9. Per the germline V gene, CDR1 is ENHRY and CDR2 is SYGVKD. CDR3 sequence reads: CAIRGGLGTGELFF. The CDR3 DNA reads as TGTGCCATTCGAGGGGGCCTAGGAACCGGGGAGCTGTTTTTT.

The chain links TRBV29-1 to TRBJ2-7, with a possible D match to TRBD2 (6 bases). Germline V gene lookup returns CDR1 SQVTM and CDR2 ANQGSEA. V lost 7 bases to trimming and J lost 6 bases, with 13 bases between them. CDR3 length equals 11 residues. This chain's CDR3 is CSAGGRGEQYF. In nucleotides, the CDR3 is TGCAGCGCCGGAGGGCGGGGCGAGCAGTACTTC.